Ten or more counts support the clone carrying this TCR beta chain. Construction of the TCR beta libraries employed iRepertoire HTBI primers in conjunction with Arm-PCR of CDR3 regions. TCRdb ran MiXCR on the multiplex PCR reads and lists one entry per CDR3 protein. Among roughly 500,000 distinct CDR3 sequences listed, about 14% were seen once. Trimming cost V 3 bases and J 3 bases, with 15 bases left between them. The length of the CDR3 is 15 residues. The V gene's germline CDR1 is MDHEN and CDR2 SYDVKM. Time point noted: newly diagnosed GD, antithyroid drugs for less than 3 months. From RNA extracted from PBMCs, the TCR library was made. Approximately 10-milliliter peripheral blood samples went into EDTA tubes. The data derive from a study of regulatory T cells in long-lasting Graves disease. The sample was also linked to a second study, of T cells in Graves' hyperthyroidism and ophthalmopathy.

The V call is TRBV28, the J call TRBJ2-7; D is undetermined. This material consisted of peripheral blood mononuclear cells (PBMCs), taken at new diagnosis, from a patient treated with antithyroid drugs. This clonotype was sampled from a woman aged 45-60 years with Graves disease. The CDR3 DNA is TGTGCCAGCAGTTTTGATTTCCTGAAACGCTACGAGCAGTACTTC. This translates into CASSFDFLKRYEQYF.